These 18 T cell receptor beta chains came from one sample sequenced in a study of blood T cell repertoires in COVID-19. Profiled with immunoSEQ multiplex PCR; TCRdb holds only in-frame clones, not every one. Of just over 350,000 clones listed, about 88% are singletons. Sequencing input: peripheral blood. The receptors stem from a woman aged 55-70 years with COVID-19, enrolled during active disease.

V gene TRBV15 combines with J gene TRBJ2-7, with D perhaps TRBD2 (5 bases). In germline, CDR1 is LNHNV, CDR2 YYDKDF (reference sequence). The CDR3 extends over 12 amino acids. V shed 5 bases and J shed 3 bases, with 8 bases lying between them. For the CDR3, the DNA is TGTGCCACCAGCTTACGGGACTACGAGCAGTACTTC. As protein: CATSLRDYEQYF.

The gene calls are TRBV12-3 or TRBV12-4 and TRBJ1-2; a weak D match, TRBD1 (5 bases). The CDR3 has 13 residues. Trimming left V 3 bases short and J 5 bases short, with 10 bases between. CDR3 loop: CASSLGRDYGYTF. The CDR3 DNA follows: TGTGCCAGCAGTTTGGGCAGGGATTATGGCTACACCTTC.

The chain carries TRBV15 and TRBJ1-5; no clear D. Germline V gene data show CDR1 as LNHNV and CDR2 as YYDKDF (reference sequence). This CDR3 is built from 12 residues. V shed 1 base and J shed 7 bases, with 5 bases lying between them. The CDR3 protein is CATSRGEQPQHF. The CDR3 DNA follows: TGTGCCACCAGCAGAGGCGAACAGCCCCAGCATTTT.

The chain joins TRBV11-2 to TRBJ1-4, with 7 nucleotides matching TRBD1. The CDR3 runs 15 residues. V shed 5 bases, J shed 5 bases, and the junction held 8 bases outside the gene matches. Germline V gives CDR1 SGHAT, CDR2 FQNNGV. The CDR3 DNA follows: TGTGCCAGCAGCCGTAGGGCAGGGGGAAATGAAAAACTGTTTTTT. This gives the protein CASSRRAGGNEKLFF.

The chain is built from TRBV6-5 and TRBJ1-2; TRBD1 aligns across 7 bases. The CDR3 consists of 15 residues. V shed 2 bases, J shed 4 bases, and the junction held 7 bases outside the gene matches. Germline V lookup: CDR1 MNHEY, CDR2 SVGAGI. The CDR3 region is CASSYQDRTSYGYTF. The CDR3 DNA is TGTGCCAGCAGTTACCAGGACAGGACGTCCTATGGCTACACCTTC.

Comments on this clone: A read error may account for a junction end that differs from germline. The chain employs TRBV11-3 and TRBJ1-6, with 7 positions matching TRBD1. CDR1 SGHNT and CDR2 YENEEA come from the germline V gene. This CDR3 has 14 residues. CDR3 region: CAGSLGGSNSPLHF. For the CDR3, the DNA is TGTGCCGGCAGCTTAGGGGGCTCTAATTCACCCCTCCACTTT.

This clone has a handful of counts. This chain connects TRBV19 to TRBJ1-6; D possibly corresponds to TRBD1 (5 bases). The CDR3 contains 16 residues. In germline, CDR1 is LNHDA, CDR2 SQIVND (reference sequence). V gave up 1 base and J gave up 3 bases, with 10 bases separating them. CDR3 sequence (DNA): TGTGCCAGTAGTATAGGGAGGGGAGGCTATAATTCACCCCTCCACTTT. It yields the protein CASSIGRGGYNSPLHF. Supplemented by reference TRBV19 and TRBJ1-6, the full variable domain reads DGGITQSPKYLFRKEGQNVTLSCEQNLNHDAMYWYRQDPGQGLRLIYYSQIVNDFQKGDIAEGYSVSREKKESFPLTVTSAQKNPTAFYLCASSIGRGGYNSPLHFGNGTRLTVT.

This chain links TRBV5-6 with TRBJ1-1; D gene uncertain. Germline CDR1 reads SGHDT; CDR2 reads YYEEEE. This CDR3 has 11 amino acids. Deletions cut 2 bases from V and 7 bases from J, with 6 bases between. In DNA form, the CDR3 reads TGTGCCAGCAGCTTACTTAATGAAGCTTTCTTT. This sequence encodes CASSLLNEAFF.

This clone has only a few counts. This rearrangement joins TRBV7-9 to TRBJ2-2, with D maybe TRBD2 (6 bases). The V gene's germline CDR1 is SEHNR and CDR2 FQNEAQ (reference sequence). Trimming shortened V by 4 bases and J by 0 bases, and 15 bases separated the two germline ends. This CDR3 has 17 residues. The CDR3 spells CASSSWEAGPNTGELFF. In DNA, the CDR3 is TGTGCCAGCAGCTCTTGGGAGGCAGGACCGAACACCGGGGAGCTGTTTTTT.

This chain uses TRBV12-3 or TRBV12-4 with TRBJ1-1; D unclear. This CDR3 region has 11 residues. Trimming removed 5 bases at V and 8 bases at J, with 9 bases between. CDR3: CASSPRREAFF. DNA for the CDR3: TGTGCCAGCAGTCCACGTAGAGAAGCTTTCTTT.

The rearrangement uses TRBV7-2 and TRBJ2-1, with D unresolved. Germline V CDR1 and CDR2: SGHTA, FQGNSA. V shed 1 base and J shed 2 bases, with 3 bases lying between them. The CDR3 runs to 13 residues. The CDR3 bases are TGTGCCAGCAGCTTAGGTACCTACAATGAGCAGTTCTTC. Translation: CASSLGTYNEQFF.

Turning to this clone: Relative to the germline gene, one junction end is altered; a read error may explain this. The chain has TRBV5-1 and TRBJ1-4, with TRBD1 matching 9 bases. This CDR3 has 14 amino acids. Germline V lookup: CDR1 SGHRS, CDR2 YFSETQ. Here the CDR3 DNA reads TGCGCCAGCAGGTTGGGACAGGGTGATGAAAAACTGTTTTTT. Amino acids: CASRLGQGDEKLFF.

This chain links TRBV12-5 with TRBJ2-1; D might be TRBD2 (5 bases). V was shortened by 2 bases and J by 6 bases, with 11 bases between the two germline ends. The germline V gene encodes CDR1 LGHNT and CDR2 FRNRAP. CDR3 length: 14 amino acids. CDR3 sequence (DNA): TGTGCTAGTGGTTTGCGCCCCGAGGGCAATGAGCAGTTCTTC. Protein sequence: CASGLRPEGNEQFF.

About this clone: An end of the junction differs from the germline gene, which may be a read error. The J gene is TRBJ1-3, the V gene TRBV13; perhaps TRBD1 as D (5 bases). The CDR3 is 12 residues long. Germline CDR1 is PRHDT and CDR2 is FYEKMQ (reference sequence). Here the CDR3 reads CASSIGVDTIYF. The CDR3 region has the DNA TGTGCCAGCAGCATAGGGGTAGACACCATATATTTT.

DNA for the CDR3: TGCGCCGGCCTTAGGACTGCTGGAAACACCATATATTTT. It is translated as CAGLRTAGNTIYF. The V gene is TRBV10-1, the J gene TRBJ1-3; no clear D gene. Germline CDR1 WNHNN, CDR2 SYGVQD (reference sequence). This CDR3 has 13 residues. V dropped 11 bases and J dropped 2 bases, with 13 bases sitting between them.

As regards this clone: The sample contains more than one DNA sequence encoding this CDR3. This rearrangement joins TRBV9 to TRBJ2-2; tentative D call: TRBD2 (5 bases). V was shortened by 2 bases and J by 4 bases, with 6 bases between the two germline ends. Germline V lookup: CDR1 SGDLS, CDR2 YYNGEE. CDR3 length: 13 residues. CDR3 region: CASSVGGTGELFF. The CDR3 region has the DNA TGTGCCAGCAGCGTTGGAGGCACCGGGGAGCTGTTTTTT.

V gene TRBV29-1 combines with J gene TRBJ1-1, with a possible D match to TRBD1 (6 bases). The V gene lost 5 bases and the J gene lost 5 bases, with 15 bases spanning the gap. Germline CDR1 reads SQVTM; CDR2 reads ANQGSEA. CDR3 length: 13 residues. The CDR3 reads CSVLRQEETEAFF. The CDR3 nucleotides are TGCAGCGTTCTTCGACAGGAGGAAACTGAAGCTTTCTTT.

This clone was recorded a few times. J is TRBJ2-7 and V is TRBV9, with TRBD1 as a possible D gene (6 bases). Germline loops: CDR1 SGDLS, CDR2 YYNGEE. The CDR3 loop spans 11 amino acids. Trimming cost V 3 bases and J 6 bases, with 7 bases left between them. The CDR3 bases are TGTGCCAGCAGCGGAGGGGGCGAGCAGTACTTC. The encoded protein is CASSGGGEQYF.